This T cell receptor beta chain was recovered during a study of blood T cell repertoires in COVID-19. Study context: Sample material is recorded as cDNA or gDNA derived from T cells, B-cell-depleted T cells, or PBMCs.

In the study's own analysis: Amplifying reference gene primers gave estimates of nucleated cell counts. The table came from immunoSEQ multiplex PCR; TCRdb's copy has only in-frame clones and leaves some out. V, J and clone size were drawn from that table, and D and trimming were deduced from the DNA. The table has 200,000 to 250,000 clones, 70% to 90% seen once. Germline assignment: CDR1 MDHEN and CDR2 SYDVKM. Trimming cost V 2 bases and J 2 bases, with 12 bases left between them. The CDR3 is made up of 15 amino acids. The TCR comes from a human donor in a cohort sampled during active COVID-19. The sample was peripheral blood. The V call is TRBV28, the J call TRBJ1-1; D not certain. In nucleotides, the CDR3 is TGTGCCAGCAGTTTACCGGGATTCGATAACACTGAAGCTTTCTTT. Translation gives CASSLPGFDNTEAFF.